Presented here are 19 T cell receptor beta chains from one specimen sequenced in a study of cytomegalovirus exposure and HLA in healthy donors. PCR primers comprised 60 Vbeta and 13 Jbeta primers. Measured with immunoSEQ multiplex PCR; TCRdb has only the in-frame clones, and not every one. The table has about 160,000 clones, 75% to 90% seen once. Input material: PBMCs. The receptors shown here come from a young woman in good health and CMV-seronegative.

V and J are TRBV28 and TRBJ2-4; 8 nucleotides line up with TRBD2. The CDR3 has 15 amino acids. The V segment lost 3 bases and the J segment 6 bases; nucleotides outside the gene matches: 7. Germline-derived CDR1 and CDR2 are MDHEN and SYDVKM. The CDR3 spells CASSLRREVGNIQYF. CDR3 bases: TGTGCCAGCAGTTTGAGGCGGGAGGTGGGAAACATTCAGTACTTC.

This CDR3 is CASSSFRGRDTEAFF. DNA for the CDR3: TGTGCCAGCTCATCTTTCAGGGGGCGAGACACTGAAGCTTTCTTT. The chain combines TRBV18 with TRBJ1-1, with 8 bases matching TRBD1. V lost 5 bases, J lost 3 bases, and 8 bases stayed unmatched. The germline gives CDR1 KGHSH, CDR2 LQKENI. The CDR3 has 15 amino acids.

The chain joins TRBV5-1 to TRBJ2-2; 9 nucleotides match TRBD1. Germline V gives CDR1 SGHRS, CDR2 YFSETQ. Losses at the gene ends were 3 bases for V and 4 bases for J; bases not matched to a gene: 4. This CDR3 has 15 amino acids. The DNA of the CDR3 is TGCGCCAGCAGCTGGACAGGGGAGGCCACCGGGGAGCTGTTTTTT. Its protein product is CASSWTGEATGELFF.

V usage is TRBV5-1 and J usage is TRBJ2-1, with D perhaps matching TRBD1 (6 bases). The CDR3 loop spans 15 amino acids. With 2 bases removed from V and 3 bases from J, the gap between germline ends came to 12 bases. Germline V gene sequence: CDR1 SGHRS, CDR2 YFSETQ. CDR3 sequence: CASSFTGNSYNEQFF. CDR3 DNA: TGCGCCAGCAGCTTTACAGGGAACAGCTACAATGAGCAGTTCTTC.

This clone was counted a single time. The DNA is left out, because the CDR3 cannot be placed on it with certainty; the CDR3 is given as TCRdb lists it. The sample holds other DNA sequences that translate to the same CDR3. This chain connects TRBV11-2 to TRBJ2-7; the tabulated D call, TRBD2, remains unverified against the DNA. Germline V gene data show CDR1 as SGHAT and CDR2 as FQNNGV. The CDR3 spans 16 residues, counting both ends. The CDR3 reads CASSLDWASGSYEQYF.

The chain employs TRBV28 and TRBJ1-1; 8 nucleotides align to TRBD1. With 5 bases clipped from V and 5 bases from J, the junction kept 4 bases outside the gene matches. From germline, CDR1 is MDHEN and CDR2 SYDVKM. CDR3 length: 13 amino acids. The CDR3 DNA reads TGTGCCAGCAGTAAGGACAGGGCGACTGAAGCTTTCTTT. Amino acids: CASSKDRATEAFF. Together with reference TRBV28 and TRBJ1-1, the CDR3 gives the full variable domain: DVKVTQSSRYLVKRTGEKVFLECVQDMDHENMFWYRQDPGLGLRLIYFSYDVKMKEKGDIPEGYSVSREKKERFSLILESASTNQTSMYLCASSKDRATEAFFGQGTRLTVV.

The chain links TRBV27 to TRBJ2-7, with TRBD1 matching 9 bases. Germline CDR1 MNHEY, CDR2 SMNVEV (reference sequence). J was trimmed by 1 base and V by 4 bases; bases with no gene match: 5. The CDR3 runs 15 residues. The CDR3 nucleotides read TGTGCCAGCAGTTGGGGGACAGGGTCTTCCTACGAGCAGTACTTC. Translated, it gives CASSWGTGSSYEQYF.

A single count supports this clone. The chain is built from TRBV11-1 and TRBJ2-1; D is uncertain. The V gene lost 5 bases and the J gene lost 0 bases, with 8 bases spanning the gap. Per the germline V gene, CDR1 is SGHAT and CDR2 is FQDESV (reference sequence). The CDR3 spans 14 residues. The CDR3 reads CASSPYSSYNEQFF. The CDR3 DNA sequence: TGTGCCAGCAGCCCTTACTCCTCCTACAATGAGCAGTTCTTC.

The chain combines TRBV28 with TRBJ2-5; D may be TRBD2 (6 bases). The CDR3 runs to 17 residues. Trimming cost V 5 bases and J 2 bases, with 21 bases left between them. The germline CDR1 and CDR2 sequences are MDHEN and SYDVKM. CDR3: CASSPPGGARGQETQYF. In DNA form, the CDR3 reads TGTGCCAGCAGTCCACCCGGTGGCGCGCGGGGTCAAGAGACCCAGTACTTC.

The genes are TRBV18 and TRBJ2-3; a weak D match, TRBD2 (7 bases). The CDR3 spans 14 residues. V was clipped by 3 bases and J by 5 bases, with 12 bases between them. The V gene's germline CDR1 is KGHSH and CDR2 LQKENI. In nucleotides, the CDR3 is TGTGCCAGCTCACCGTCGCGGGGGCGAGATACGCAGTATTTT. Translation: CASSPSRGRDTQYF.

The chain links TRBV12-2 to TRBJ2-5; the table's D call TRBD2 went unverified against the DNA. TRBV12-2 is designated a pseudogene. The CDR3 runs 16 residues. The CDR3 sequence is CASRLLRTNGIETQYF. CDR3 nucleotide sequence: TGTGCAAGTCGCTTACTAAGGACCAACGGGATAGAGACCCAGTACTTC.

The chain is built from TRBV21-1 and TRBJ2-3; TRBD2 was called by the table and not checked on the DNA. TRBV21-1 is flagged as a pseudogene. CDR3 size: 17 residues. The CDR3 DNA follows: TGTGCCAGCACCGGGACTAGCGGGGGGTCTAGCACAGATACGCAGTATTTT. Translated: CASTGTSGGSSTDTQYF.

This clone was found once. The chain employs TRBV11-2 and TRBJ2-1, with D unclear. Trimming pared 0 bases from V and 8 bases from J, leaving 11 bases between. This CDR3 has 14 amino acids. Per the germline V gene, CDR1 is SGHAT and CDR2 is FQNNGV. The CDR3 region has the DNA TGTGCCAGCAGCTTAGATAGATTGGGCGATGAGCAGTTCTTC. Its translation is CASSLDRLGDEQFF.

The chain couples TRBV7-9 to TRBJ1-2; maybe TRBD1 (6 bases). In germline, CDR1 is SEHNR, CDR2 FQNEAQ (reference sequence). Trimming took 8 bases from V and 4 from J, leaving 14 bases between them. The CDR3 consists of 13 residues. The CDR3, as DNA: TGTGCCAGCCCCGGCAGGGGTGGCTATGGCTACACCTTC. Amino acids: CASPGRGGYGYTF.

The V gene is TRBV6-5, the J gene TRBJ2-7; D possibly corresponds to TRBD2 (5 bases). In germline, CDR1 is MNHEY, CDR2 SVGAGI. The CDR3 is made up of 12 amino acids. Trimming cost V 5 bases and J 5 bases, with 10 bases left between them. The CDR3 DNA sequence: TGTGCCAGCAGTCCGGACTGGAACGAGCAGTACTTC. It is translated as CASSPDWNEQYF.

In regard to this clone: An end of the junction differs from the germline gene, which may be a read error. CDR3 in amino acids: CASDGTSGGPF. The DNA of the CDR3 is TGCGCCAGCGACGGGACTAGCGGGGGGCCCTTT. The chain links TRBV10-1 to TRBJ2-3; 15 bases match TRBD2. Germline values: CDR1 WNHNN, CDR2 SYGVQD (reference sequence). The CDR3 spans 11 residues.

A single count supports this clone. The rearrangement joins TRBV2 to TRBJ1-5, with D hard to call. CDR1 is SNHLY, CDR2 FYNNEI, per germline. Trimming removed 5 bases at V and 5 bases at J, with 13 bases between. The CDR3 totals 14 residues. The CDR3 region has the DNA TGTGCCAGCAGTAGCCCCAGGCTGGATCAGCCCCAGCATTTT. Translated: CASSSPRLDQPQHF. Using reference TRBV2 and TRBJ1-5 for the parts outside the CDR3, the full variable domain is EPEVTQTPSHQVTQMGQEVILRCVPISNHLYFYWYRQILGQKVEFLVSFYNNEISEKSEIFDDQFSVERPDGSNFTLKIRSTKLEDSAMYFCASSSPRLDQPQHFGDGTRLSIL.

In this sample, this clone turned up once. The chain has TRBV15 and TRBJ2-4; D is ambiguous. This CDR3 is 11 amino acids long. Deletions cut 5 bases from V and 8 bases from J, with 7 bases between. Germline assignment: CDR1 LNHNV and CDR2 YYDKDF (reference sequence). The CDR3 region is CATSPHDIQYF. The CDR3 DNA reads TGTGCCACCAGCCCCCATGACATTCAGTACTTC.

The chain has TRBV25-1 and TRBJ2-7; D unclear. The germline gives CDR1 MGHDK, CDR2 SYGVNS. This CDR3 comprises 13 residues. V was clipped by 2 bases and J by 1 base, with 6 bases between them. CDR3 DNA sequence: TGTGCCAGCAGTGAAGGCGGTTCCTACGAGCAGTACTTC. It specifies CASSEGGSYEQYF.